A selection of T cell receptor beta chains follows, all from one sample in a study of blood T cell repertoires in COVID-19. The protocol was immunoSEQ multiplex PCR, while the TCRdb copy is restricted to in-frame clones and leaves out a portion. The sample consists of 200,000 to 250,000 clones, 70% to 90% of them appearing once. The sample comprised PBMCs or T cells enriched from blood (not recorded which). Every receptor here comes from a woman in her forties or fifties with acute COVID-19. Both conserved end residues are part of each CDR3. D genes are given only for firm matches. The size field is filled for only some rows; it gives once, few, many or a size class.

d_gene,v_gene,j_gene,abundance,CDR3aa,CDR3nt
TRBD2,TRBV7-6,TRBJ2-2,-,CASSFGTSGAPRTGELFF,TGTGCCAGCAGCTTTGGAACTAGCGGGGCCCCGAGGACCGGGGAGCTGTTTTTT
-,TRBV27,TRBJ2-7,-,CASSLAGQVYEQYF,TGTGCCAGCAGTTTGGCAGGACAAGTCTACGAGCAGTACTTC
-,TRBV18,TRBJ1-2,-,CASSPNKQWVAGYTF,TGTGCCAGCTCACCGAACAAGCAGTGGGTAGCTGGCTACACCTTC
TRBD2,TRBV28,TRBJ2-7,-,CASSFRGENYEQYF,TGTGCCAGCAGTTTTCGGGGGGAAAACTACGAGCAGTACTTC
-,TRBV6-6,TRBJ1-1,-,CASSSLGTMNTEAFF,TGTGCCAGCAGTTCGTTAGGGACAATGAACACTGAAGCTTTCTTT
-,TRBV27,TRBJ2-7,-,CASSAWGSFYEQYF,TGTGCCAGCAGCGCTTGGGGCAGCTTCTACGAGCAGTACTTC
TRBD2,TRBV19,TRBJ2-3,-,CASSIGTRTDTQYF,TGTGCCAGTAGTATAGGGACTAGAACAGATACGCAGTATTTT
-,TRBV10-3,TRBJ2-1,-,CAISESVLEAFF,TGTGCCATCAGTGAATCAGTTCTGGAGGCGTTCTTC
-,TRBV19,TRBJ1-2,-,CASSIWKGDYGYTF,TGTGCCAGTAGTATATGGAAGGGGGACTATGGCTACACCTTC
TRBD1,TRBV7-8,TRBJ1-1,-,CASSLVHRGTTEAFF,TGTGCCAGCAGCTTAGTGCACAGGGGGACCACTGAAGCTTTCTTT
-,TRBV19,TRBJ1-1,few,CASSDQGLGTEAFF,TGTGCCAGTAGTGATCAGGGTCTCGGCACTGAAGCTTTCTTT
-,TRBV3-1/TRBV3-2,TRBJ1-2,few,CASSQGFRTVNGYTF,TGTGCCAGCAGCCAAGGTTTCAGGACAGTAAATGGCTACACCTTC
TRBD1,TRBV2,TRBJ2-1,-,CASSADRGTYNEQFF,TGTGCCAGCAGCGCAGACAGGGGAACCTACAATGAGCAGTTCTTC
TRBD2,TRBV19,TRBJ2-1,once,CASRGERLAGAGEQFF,TGTGCCAGCCGGGGGGAAAGACTAGCGGGAGCCGGGGAGCAGTTCTTC
TRBD1,TRBV3-1/TRBV3-2,TRBJ1-5,-,CASSPTGGGQPQHF,TGTGCCAGCAGTCCGACAGGGGGCGGTCAGCCCCAGCATTTT
-,TRBV28,TRBJ2-1,once,CASSLSNEQFF,TGTGCCAGCAGTCTTAGTAATGAGCAGTTCTTC
-,TRBV20-1,TRBJ2-1,-,CSASLGLPIYNEQFF,TGCAGTGCTAGTCTGGGGCTACCGATCTACAATGAGCAGTTCTTC
TRBD1,TRBV27,TRBJ2-2,-,CASSLGQGASGELFF,TGTGCCAGCAGTTTAGGACAGGGGGCGTCCGGGGAGCTGTTTTTT
-,TRBV28,TRBJ2-7,few,CASSAPLGRGSSYEQYF,TGTGCCAGCAGTGCCCCTCTCGGACGGGGAAGCTCCTACGAGCAGTACTTC
-,TRBV6-4,TRBJ1-6,-,CASSVAQGNNLQLWNSPLHF,TGTGCCAGCAGTGTGGCGCAGGGGAATAATTTACAACTATGGAATTCACCCCTCCACTTT
TRBD1,TRBV5-6,TRBJ2-2,-,CASSYGSWSYRGDTGELFF,TGTGCCAGCAGCTATGGCAGCTGGAGCTACAGGGGTGACACCGGGGAGCTGTTTTTT